These 32 T cell receptor beta chains originate from one sample sequenced in a study of immune heterogeneity within non-small cell lung tumors. Template came from bulk tumor genomic DNA, at approximately 600 ng per sample. Several widely spaced biopsies per primary tumor were taken during surgery. Untreated, newly diagnosed non-small cell lung cancer patients underwent curative surgery. Using 32 V and 13 J primers, multiplex PCR amplified TCR beta CDR3. TCRdb used MiXCR to reprocess the multiplex PCR reads, holding one entry per CDR3 protein. Counted here are around 20,000 distinct CDR3 sequences, about 30% occurring once; the ten biggest clones make up about 3.5%. The sample consisted of lung tumor tissue. The receptors stem from a man aged 35 to 55 with non-small cell lung cancer.

The table lists this clonotype with many counts. The chain uses TRBV11-2 and TRBJ2-3; the match to TRBD2 covers 7 bases. There are 19 residues in the CDR3. Germline CDR1 SGHAT, CDR2 FQNNGV. J gave up 0 bases and V 0 bases, and 12 bases lay outside the gene matches. The CDR3 DNA reads as TGTGCCAGCAGCTTAGATGACATGGAGGCTAGCGGAAGCACAGATACGCAGTATTTT. Its translation is CASSLDDMEASGSTDTQYF.

This clonotype was found many times. The chain employs TRBV5-1 and TRBJ2-7; D is perhaps TRBD1 (6 bases). CDR1 and CDR2 from the germline V gene are SGHRS and YFSETQ. V shed 7 bases and J shed 8 bases, with 25 bases lying between them. The CDR3 covers 15 residues. CDR3 nucleotides: TGCGCCAGCGCCAATACCTACAGGGCCTCTATTCAGCAGTACTTC. Protein sequence: CASANTYRASIQQYF. The whole variable domain, remainder taken from reference TRBV5-1 and TRBJ2-7, is KAGVTQTPRYLIKTRGQQVTLSCSPISGHRSVSWYQQTPGQGLQFLFEYFSETQRNKGNFPGRFSGRQFSNSRSEMNVSTLELGDSALYLCASANTYRASIQQYFGPGTRLTVT.

This clonotype is judged medium-sized (0.01 to 0.1%). V is TRBV7-8 and J is TRBJ2-7; TRBD2 aligns across 7 bases. Trimming removed 2 bases from V and 4 bases from J; junction bases left unmatched: 8. The CDR3 covers 15 residues. Germline assignment: CDR1 SGHVS and CDR2 FQNEAQ. CDR3 coding DNA: TGTGCCAGCAGCTTATCTGGCGGGAGTCAATACGAGCAGTACTTC. Amino acids: CASSLSGGSQYEQYF.

This clonotype was seen ten or more times. The chain carries TRBV7-6 and TRBJ2-1, with 12 nucleotides matching TRBD2. The CDR3 totals 14 residues. Germline lookup yields CDR1 SGHVS and CDR2 FNYEAQ. V trimming: 6 bases; J trimming: 10 bases; junction bases outside the gene matches: 7. CDR3 region: CASRELAGGWEQFF. CDR3 DNA: TGTGCCAGCAGAGAACTAGCGGGAGGATGGGAGCAGTTCTTC. Together with reference TRBV7-6 and TRBJ2-1, the CDR3 gives the full variable domain: GAGVSQSPRYKVTKRGQDVALRCDPISGHVSLYWYRQALGQGPEFLTYFNYEAQQDKSGLPNDRFSAERPEGSISTLTIQRTEQRDSAMYRCASRELAGGWEQFFGPGTRLTVL.

The chain joins TRBV19 to TRBJ2-1; no clear D. Germline lookup yields CDR1 LNHDA and CDR2 SQIVND (reference sequence). Trimming pared 3 bases from V and 4 bases from J, leaving 13 bases between. This CDR3 is 15 amino acids long. CDR3 in amino acids: CASSMASAHYNEQFF. For the CDR3, the DNA is TGTGCCAGTAGTATGGCCAGCGCTCATTACAATGAGCAGTTCTTC.

This clonotype was seen ten or more times. The chain is built from TRBV11-1 and TRBJ2-7, with a possible D match to TRBD1 (5 bases). The V gene lost 6 bases and the J gene lost 7 bases, with 10 bases spanning the gap. Germline assignment: CDR1 SGHAT and CDR2 FQDESV (reference sequence). The CDR3 totals 11 residues. DNA for the CDR3: TGTGCCAGCAGACAGGCCGGGGAGCAGTACTTC. As protein: CASRQAGEQYF.

This clonotype was counted a few times. This chain uses TRBV6-2 or TRBV6-3 with TRBJ2-4; no firm D call. V was shortened by 6 bases and J by 0 bases, with 9 bases between the two germline ends. CDR1 MNHEY and CDR2 SVGEGT come from the germline V gene. The CDR3 loop spans 14 amino acids. For the CDR3, the DNA is TGTGCCAGCAGATTAGGCCCAGCCAAAAACATTCAGTACTTC. Encoded protein: CASRLGPAKNIQYF.

The chain is built from TRBV7-8 and TRBJ1-2; TRBD1 matches 7 bases. The CDR3 is 15 amino acids. Germline trimming cut 5 bases from V and 2 bases from J; bases unmatched to any gene: 8. Germline CDR1 and CDR2: SGHVS and FQNEAQ. CDR3 nucleotide sequence: TGTGCCAGCAGCCGGAGACAGGGAAGAAACTATGGCTACACCTTC. This gives the protein CASSRRQGRNYGYTF.

In this sample, this clonotype is medium-sized. The chain uses TRBV19 and TRBJ2-7, with D unclear. CDR1 is LNHDA and CDR2 is SQIVND in the germline V gene (reference sequence). The CDR3 has 11 amino acids. Trimming pared 6 bases from V and 6 bases from J, leaving 9 bases between. The CDR3 sequence is CASSTGSEQYF. The CDR3 nucleotides are TGTGCCAGTAGCACCGGTAGCGAGCAGTACTTC. Using reference TRBV19 and TRBJ2-7 for the parts outside the CDR3, the full variable domain is DGGITQSPKYLFRKEGQNVTLSCEQNLNHDAMYWYRQDPGQGLRLIYYSQIVNDFQKGDIAEGYSVSREKKESFPLTVTSAQKNPTAFYLCASSTGSEQYFGPGTRLTVT.

Regarding this clonotype: A much larger clone differs from this one at a single base, so this may be a read error. The chain is built from TRBV11-3 and TRBJ2-1; 7 nucleotides match TRBD1. The CDR3 sequence is 14 residues long. CDR1 is SGHNT and CDR2 is YENEEA in the germline V gene. The CDR3: CVSSLGSQGTEQFF. The CDR3 DNA reads TGTGTCAGCAGCTTAGGGTCACAGGGGACTGAGCAGTTCTTC. Full variable domain (remainder filled in from reference TRBV11-3 and TRBJ2-1): EAGVVQSPRYKIIEKKQPVAFWCNPISGHNTLYWYLQNLGQGPELLIRYENEEAVDDSQLPKDRFSAERLKGVDSTLKIQPAELGDSAVYLCVSSLGSQGTEQFFGPGTRLTVL.

This clonotype ranks as medium-sized. The chain recombines TRBV6-1 with TRBJ1-1; unclear D gene. The V and J ends lost 1 base and 0 bases respectively, with 9 bases between them. CDR1 MNHNS and CDR2 SASEGT come from the germline V gene. The CDR3 runs to 15 residues. CDR3: CASSEVFRMNTEAFF. The CDR3 bases are TGTGCCAGCAGTGAAGTTTTCAGAATGAACACTGAAGCTTTCTTT.

The table lists this clonotype with many counts. J is TRBJ1-1 and V is TRBV20-1; no definite D call. V lost 6 bases to trimming and J lost 2 bases, with 25 bases between them. Germline CDR1 and CDR2: DFQATT and SNEGSKA (reference sequence). The CDR3 spans 17 residues. CDR3 nucleotide sequence: TGCAGTGCCACTGGGGTTGGGTTTGGGCCAAAAAACACTGAAGCTTTCTTT. Its protein is CSATGVGFGPKNTEAFF.

The rearrangement uses TRBV6-1 and TRBJ2-2; D is unclear. The CDR3 contains 9 residues. The germline V and J ends were trimmed by 10 bases and 8 bases, with 5 bases remaining between them. Germline CDR1 and CDR2: MNHNS and SASEGT. CDR3 loop: CATGGELFF. CDR3 nucleotide sequence: TGTGCCACGGGTGGGGAGCTGTTTTTT.

This clonotype was seen a handful of times. For the CDR3, the DNA is TGTGCCAGCAGCCAAGATGTCAGGGGGAGGTCTGGCTACACCTTC. Residues: CASSQDVRGRSGYTF. The chain carries TRBV3-1 and TRBJ1-2; 7 nucleotides agree with TRBD1. The junction had 8 bases not matched to a gene; V was cut back by 0 bases and J by 7 bases. This CDR3 is 15 amino acids long. Germline assignment: CDR1 LGHDT and CDR2 YNNKEL (reference sequence).

In regard to this clonotype: A read error may be the cause here, since a much bigger clone is one base away. The V call is TRBV10-2, the J call TRBJ1-2; a weak D match, TRBD1 (5 bases). The CDR3 runs 14 residues. Germline CDR1 is WSHSY and CDR2 is SAAADI. The V gene lost 8 bases and the J gene lost 8 bases, with 21 bases spanning the gap. CDR3 sequence: CASRAIGASYGYTF. The CDR3 DNA sequence: TGCGCCAGCCGGGCGATAGGGGCGTCGTACGGCTACACCTTC.

This rearrangement joins TRBV11-2 to TRBJ2-2; no clear D gene. Trimming pared 6 bases from V and 4 bases from J, leaving 6 bases between. The length of the CDR3 is 12 residues. From germline, CDR1 is SGHAT and CDR2 FQNNGV. CDR3 coding DNA: TGTGCCAGCAGAAGGACCACCGGGGAGCTGTTTTTT. Amino acid sequence: CASRRTTGELFF.

This clonotype was picked up many times. The V gene is TRBV6-6, the J gene TRBJ1-6; D unclear. The CDR3 is 16 residues long. Trimming pared 0 bases from V and 10 bases from J, leaving 16 bases between. The germline V gene encodes CDR1 MNHNY and CDR2 SVGAGI (reference sequence). CDR3 residues: CASSYSLAGFGSPLHF. In DNA, the CDR3 is TGTGCCAGCAGTTACTCACTGGCCGGATTCGGGTCACCCCTCCACTTT.

A remark on this clonotype: A much larger clone lies a single base off, so this may be a read error. The rearrangement uses TRBV6-2 or TRBV6-3 and TRBJ1-2, with TRBD1 matching 8 bases. The CDR3 runs to 15 residues. Germline V gene data show CDR1 as MNHEY and CDR2 as SVGEGT. Trimming removed 5 bases from V and 1 base from J; junction bases left unmatched: 6. The CDR3 DNA reads TGTGCCAGCAGTAACGAACAGGGGGTTAACTATGGCTACACCTTC. Protein: CASSNEQGVNYGYTF.

This rearrangement joins TRBV18 to TRBJ2-3; D is possibly TRBD2 (6 bases). The CDR3 is 14 amino acids. V was cut by 3 bases and J by 2 bases, with 9 bases left in between. Germline V gene sequence: CDR1 KGHSH, CDR2 LQKENI. The CDR3 loop is CASSPGLNTDTQYF. In DNA, the CDR3 is TGTGCCAGCTCACCGGGACTGAACACAGATACGCAGTATTTT.

This clonotype came up a few times. The rearrangement links TRBV12-3 or TRBV12-4 to TRBJ2-5; 10 positions match TRBD1. V was pared by 1 base and J by 3 bases, with 5 bases of the junction left unmatched. CDR3 length: 16 residues. The CDR3: CASSLDRGTGEETQYF. CDR3 nucleotide sequence: TGTGCCAGCAGTTTAGACCGTGGGACAGGGGAAGAGACCCAGTACTTC.

Many counts were recorded for this clonotype. The CDR3, as DNA: TGCAGTGCTAGAGGGGGGACAGGGGTCAACCAGCCCCAGCATTTT. Translation gives CSARGGTGVNQPQHF. The V and J genes are TRBV20-1 and TRBJ1-5; TRBD1 agrees at 10 bases. This CDR3 has 15 amino acids. Germline CDR1 reads DFQATT; CDR2 reads SNEGSKA (reference sequence). Trimming removed 1 base from V and 7 bases from J; junction bases left unmatched: 7.

A remark on this clonotype: This clone may be a read error of a much larger clone one base away. This sequence joins TRBV2 and TRBJ1-5, with a possible D match to TRBD1 (5 bases). Germline CDR1 reads SNHLY; CDR2 reads FYNNEI. This CDR3 contains 14 residues. Here the CDR3 reads CASSEAGGNQPEHF. In DNA, the CDR3 is TGTGCCAGCAGTGAAGCGGGGGGGAATCAGCCCGAGCATTTT.

Details on this clonotype: A much larger clone differs by one base, so this may be a read error. The rearrangement uses TRBV27 and TRBJ1-5; maybe TRBD1 (5 bases). The CDR3 extends over 13 amino acids. V was trimmed by 8 bases and J by 7 bases, leaving 15 bases between them. The germline CDR1 and CDR2 sequences are MNHEY and SMNVEV (reference sequence). CDR3 region: CASCGAGSQPQHF. The CDR3 coding sequence is TGTGCCAGCTGTGGCGCAGGGTCACAGCCCCAGCATTTT.

This clonotype was observed many times. As DNA, the CDR3 is TGTGCCATCAGGGGCGGCTTCGACGAGCAGTACTTC. This translates into CAIRGGFDEQYF. The gene calls are TRBV10-3 and TRBJ2-7; D is ambiguous. The length of the CDR3 is 12 residues. Germline CDR1 reads ENHRY; CDR2 reads SYGVKD. Trimming took 6 bases from V and 5 from J, leaving 11 bases between them.

A word on this clonotype: A much larger clone is a single base away; this may be a read error. V gene TRBV6-5 combines with J gene TRBJ2-3; TRBD2 matches at 9 bases. CDR1 and CDR2 (germline): MNHEY, SVGAGI. The CDR3 spans 16 residues. J was trimmed by 7 bases and V by 2 bases; bases with no gene match: 10. The CDR3 loop is CASSYRLAEGAYTQYF. The CDR3 DNA reads as TGTGCCAGCAGTTACCGACTAGCGGAGGGGGCATATACGCAGTATTTT.

Note on this clonotype: This CDR3 fails to terminate in the conserved phenylalanine or tryptophan, so it likely reflects a read error. V gene TRBV9 combines with J gene TRBJ1-1; D call uncertain. Deletions cut 0 bases from V and 1 base from J, with 10 bases between. The CDR3 runs to 15 residues. The V gene's germline CDR1 is SGDLS and CDR2 YYNGEE. The CDR3 coding sequence is TGTGCCAGCAGCGTAGTGGCCGGAGGGAACACTGAAGCTTTCTCT. This encodes CASSVVAGGNTEAFS.

As concerns this clonotype: This could be a read error, since a much larger clone is one nucleotide away. The chain carries TRBV11-2 and TRBJ2-1, with TRBD1 matching 7 bases. The germline gives CDR1 SGHAT, CDR2 FQNNGV. With V trimmed by 5 bases and J by 1 base, 5 bases remained unmatched. The CDR3 is 15 amino acids. CDR3 region: CASSPDRSSYNEQFF. Written as DNA, the CDR3 is TGTGCCAGCAGCCCGGACAGGAGTTCCTACAATGAGCAGTTCTTC.

Notes on this clonotype: A clone one base away is much larger, so this may be a read error. The J gene is TRBJ2-1, the V gene TRBV27, with 14 nucleotides matching TRBD2. Germline V gene lookup returns CDR1 MNHEY and CDR2 SMNVEV (reference sequence). This CDR3 has 15 amino acids. The CDR3 region is CANSKGLAGVSEQFF. In nucleotides, the CDR3 is TGTGCCAACAGTAAGGGACTAGCGGGAGTTTCTGAGCAGTTCTTC.

This clonotype was counted many times. The rearrangement joins TRBV2 to TRBJ1-1; D not resolved. The CDR3 has 13 amino acids. Germline CDR1 SNHLY, CDR2 FYNNEI. The V end lost 6 bases, the J end lost 0 bases, and 8 bases lay between the germline ends. CDR3 sequence: CASRYAMNTEAFF. As DNA, the CDR3 is TGTGCCAGCAGATACGCCATGAACACTGAAGCTTTCTTT.

Only a few counts were recorded for this clonotype. This chain uses TRBV7-2 with TRBJ2-3, with D hard to call. Germline V CDR1 and CDR2: SGHTA, FQGNSA. This CDR3 contains 12 residues. Trimming shortened V by 2 bases and J by 1 base, and 1 base separated the two germline ends. DNA of the CDR3: TGTGCCAGCAGCTTACGCACAGATACGCAGTATTTT. This encodes CASSLRTDTQYF.

By frequency in the sample, this clonotype is medium-sized. Here the CDR3 reads CASRRGQGYEQYF. In nucleotides, the CDR3 is TGTGCCAGCAGACGGGGACAGGGCTACGAGCAGTACTTC. V gene TRBV6-1 combines with J gene TRBJ2-7, with TRBD1 matching 9 bases. The germline V gene has CDR1 MNHNS and CDR2 SASEGT. CDR3 length equals 13 residues. V trimming: 6 bases; J trimming: 3 bases; junction bases outside the gene matches: 3.

This clonotype was seen more than once but under ten times. V and J are TRBV19 and TRBJ1-3; D call uncertain. This CDR3 comprises 14 residues. Germline V lookup: CDR1 LNHDA, CDR2 SQIVND (reference sequence). Trimming pared 7 bases from V and 2 bases from J, leaving 12 bases between. In nucleotides, the CDR3 is TGTGCCAGTACCTTCCCGCAAGCTGGAAACACCATATATTTT. It is translated as CASTFPQAGNTIYF.